Presented here are 26 T cell receptor beta chains from one specimen sequenced in a study of OX40 agonist ivuxolimab in advanced cancers. Here immunoSEQ multiplex PCR was the method, and the copy in TCRdb shows in-frame clones only, minus some. The table includes approximately 92,000 clones, roughly 95% detected once. The source material was CD4+ or CD8+ T cells sorted from blood, sampled in a trial of the OX40 agonist ivuxolimab. The receptors were sampled from an adult with an advanced solid tumor such as melanoma, head and neck, liver or kidney cancer.

The genes are TRBV12-5 and TRBJ1-5; D is uncertain. CDR1 and CDR2 (germline): LGHNT, FRNRAP. This CDR3 spans 13 amino acids. V lost 6 bases, J lost 7 bases, and 13 bases lay in between. The CDR3 reads CASGVGLKQPQHF. The CDR3 nucleotides are TGTGCTAGTGGGGTTGGGCTAAAACAGCCCCAGCATTTT.

V usage is TRBV7-2 and J usage is TRBJ2-5; 8 bases agree with TRBD2. J was trimmed by 4 bases and V by 5 bases; bases with no gene match: 9. Germline loops: CDR1 SGHTA, CDR2 FQGNSA. The CDR3 sequence is 15 residues long. The CDR3 DNA reads TGTGCCAGCAGCACTAGCGGAGGGGGAAGAGAGACCCAGTACTTC. Protein sequence: CASSTSGGGRETQYF.

The rearrangement uses TRBV4-3 and TRBJ1-1; TRBD1 matches 9 bases. The CDR3 length is 17 residues. Germline V gives CDR1 LGHNA, CDR2 YSLEER. The ends lost 1 base at V and 2 bases at J; junction bases unmatched: 8. CDR3 in amino acids: CASSQGLNRGLNTEAFF. CDR3 coding DNA: TGCGCCAGCAGCCAAGGGCTAAACAGGGGGCTTAACACTGAAGCTTTCTTT.

The genes are TRBV15 and TRBJ2-2; possible D gene TRBD1, 5 bases. This CDR3 has 18 amino acids. In germline, CDR1 is LNHNV, CDR2 YYDKDF (reference sequence). Between the trimmed V and J ends, which lost 5 bases and 1 base, there was a span of 20 bases. The chain's CDR3 is CATSPRRLGHLNTGELFF. The CDR3 DNA is TGTGCCACCAGCCCTCGAAGGCTAGGACACTTGAACACCGGGGAGCTGTTTTTT.

The V and J genes are TRBV6-1 and TRBJ2-2, with D possibly being TRBD1 (5 bases). This CDR3 is 16 amino acids long. Germline CDR1 and CDR2: MNHNS and SASEGT. The germline V and J ends were trimmed by 0 bases and 6 bases, with 14 bases remaining between them. The CDR3 DNA sequence: TGTGCCAGCAGTGAAGCTGGGGAAGGGGTGGCCGGGGAGCTGTTTTTT. Its protein product is CASSEAGEGVAGELFF.

The rearrangement uses TRBV18 and TRBJ1-2, with 12 nucleotides matching TRBD1. V shed 4 bases, J shed 0 bases, and the junction held 9 bases outside the gene matches. There are 18 residues in the CDR3. Germline V CDR1 and CDR2: KGHSH, LQKENI. DNA of the CDR3: TGTGCCAGCTCACGCTATACCGGGACAGGGGGCCCTAACTATGGCTACACCTTC. It translates to CASSRYTGTGGPNYGYTF.

V gene TRBV5-5 combines with J gene TRBJ2-2, with 8 nucleotides matching TRBD2. Per germline, CDR1 SGHKS and CDR2 YYEKEE (reference sequence). V shed 4 bases and J 4 bases; nucleotides not matched to a gene: 9. The CDR3 contains 16 residues. The CDR3 loop reads CASSPTGTSSTGELFF. The DNA for the CDR3 is TGTGCCAGCAGCCCCACCGGGACTAGTAGCACCGGGGAGCTGTTTTTT.

This clone appeared a single time. As DNA, the CDR3 is TGCAGCGCCTACAGGGTTGACACCGGGGAGCTGTTTTTT. Its protein product is CSAYRVDTGELFF. The J gene is TRBJ2-2, the V gene TRBV29-1; TRBD1 might be the D (6 bases). The germline gives CDR1 SQVTM, CDR2 ANQGSEA. The ends were cut back, 7 bases at V and 3 bases at J, with 12 bases in the middle. The CDR3 length is 13 residues.

The chain is built from TRBV11-3 and TRBJ2-1; unclear D gene. CDR3 length: 14 residues. With 5 bases removed from V and 4 bases from J, the gap between germline ends came to 12 bases. Germline values: CDR1 SGHNT, CDR2 YENEEA. This CDR3 reads CASSPLGSYNEQFF. The CDR3 DNA is TGTGCCAGCAGCCCCCTCGGCAGTTACAATGAGCAGTTCTTC.

CDR3 DNA sequence: TGTGCCAGCAGCTTGGCCAGCGGGGCGGTCGGGGAGCTGTTTTTT. It encodes CASSLASGAVGELFF. This chain links TRBV5-4 with TRBJ2-2; 7 bases fit TRBD2. This CDR3 is 15 amino acids long. With V trimmed by 0 bases and J by 7 bases, 6 bases remained unmatched. The germline CDR1 and CDR2 sequences are SGHNT and YYREEE (reference sequence).

The V call is TRBV28, the J call TRBJ1-1, with 8 positions matching TRBD1. The ends lost 5 bases at V and 4 bases at J; junction bases unmatched: 6. The CDR3 runs to 14 residues. CDR1 MDHEN and CDR2 SYDVKM come from the germline V gene. The CDR3 loop is CASSPLDRATEAFF. The CDR3 bases are TGTGCCAGCAGTCCTTTGGACAGGGCCACTGAAGCTTTCTTT.

This clone came up a few times. J is TRBJ1-1 and V is TRBV5-1; maybe TRBD1 (6 bases). The CDR3 consists of 12 residues. The ends were cut back, 3 bases at V and 5 bases at J, with 8 bases in the middle. Per germline, CDR1 SGHRS and CDR2 YFSETQ. The CDR3 DNA follows: TGCGCCAGCAGCTCGGACAGTACTGAAGCTTTCTTT. Translation gives CASSSDSTEAFF.

This clone appeared a single time. V usage is TRBV2 and J usage is TRBJ2-7; possible D gene TRBD2, 6 bases. Trimming took off 8 bases at V and 3 bases at J, with 17 bases between the two ends. CDR1 SNHLY and CDR2 FYNNEI come from the germline V gene. This CDR3 comprises 14 residues. The CDR3 DNA follows: TGTGCCAGCGGGCCGGAGGGCGTCAGCTACGAGCAGTACTTC. Translation: CASGPEGVSYEQYF.

Only a few counts were recorded for this clone. This rearrangement joins TRBV2 to TRBJ1-2; TRBD1 matches 9 bases. The CDR3 runs to 16 residues. The V gene's germline CDR1 is SNHLY and CDR2 FYNNEI. The ends lost 6 bases at V and 7 bases at J; junction bases unmatched: 15. DNA for the CDR3: TGTGCCAGCAGGCCTCCATACAGGGGGCTTCGATTTGGCTACACCTTC. This translates into CASRPPYRGLRFGYTF.

The V call is TRBV5-1, the J call TRBJ1-3; TRBD1 might be the D (6 bases). Trimming took 2 bases from V and 3 from J, leaving 9 bases between them. The CDR3 length is 14 residues. CDR1 and CDR2 from the germline V gene are SGHRS and YFSETQ. CDR3 in amino acids: CASSLAGDGNTIYF. The CDR3 nucleotides read TGCGCCAGCAGCTTAGCAGGGGATGGAAACACCATATATTTT.

The DNA for the CDR3 is TGCGCCAGCAGCTCGGAGGGCCAGCAAGAGACCCAGTACTTC. Translating gives CASSSEGQQETQYF. This sequence joins TRBV5-1 and TRBJ2-5; possibly TRBD2 for D (6 bases). The germline V and J ends were trimmed by 3 bases and 2 bases, with 11 bases remaining between them. Germline V CDR1 and CDR2: SGHRS, YFSETQ. CDR3 length: 14 amino acids.

Here the CDR3 DNA reads TGTGCCAGCACTAGAGGTAACTATGGCTACACCTTC. Translating gives CASTRGNYGYTF. The genes are TRBV2 and TRBJ1-2; D is unresolved. Germline CDR1 SNHLY, CDR2 FYNNEI. The CDR3 covers 12 residues. The V end was cut by 7 bases, the J end by 1 base, with 7 bases between.

A single count supports this clone. The CDR3 here is CATSRPSGTQYF. In nucleotides, the CDR3 is TGTGCCACCAGCAGGCCCTCCGGGACCCAGTACTTC. The chain joins TRBV15 to TRBJ2-5, with no clear D. The V end was cut by 3 bases, the J end by 7 bases, with 9 bases between. The CDR3 has 12 amino acids. The germline CDR1 and CDR2 sequences are LNHNV and YYDKDF (reference sequence).

The chain has TRBV28 and TRBJ2-1; TRBD2 aligns across 9 bases. The CDR3 has 15 amino acids. After removal of 2 bases from V and 9 bases from J, the junction contained 8 bases not matched to a gene. Germline loops: CDR1 MDHEN, CDR2 SYDVKM. The CDR3, as DNA: TGTGCCAGCAGTTTACAGGCTAGCGGGAATCCTGAGCAGTTCTTC. It specifies CASSLQASGNPEQFF.

The chain has TRBV19 and TRBJ2-3, with D perhaps given as TRBD1 or TRBD2 (5 bases each). The CDR3 covers 13 residues. Germline V gene data show CDR1 as LNHDA and CDR2 as SQIVND (reference sequence). V shed 5 bases and J shed 6 bases, with 12 bases lying between them. The DNA of the CDR3 is TGTGCCAGTAGTGAGTCTTGGGGGGATACGCAGTATTTT. Translating it yields CASSESWGDTQYF.

This sequence joins TRBV9 and TRBJ2-1; 13 bases align to TRBD2. Germline loops: CDR1 SGDLS, CDR2 YYNGEE. J was trimmed by 8 bases and V by 1 base; bases with no gene match: 6. This CDR3 region has 16 residues. CDR3 amino acids: CASSVQTSGGIYEQFF. For the CDR3, the DNA is TGTGCCAGCAGCGTACAGACTAGCGGGGGGATCTATGAGCAGTTCTTC.

In DNA form, the CDR3 reads TGTGCCAGCAGCTTATTCGGAGACAGGGGGCAAGAGACCCAGTACTTC. Translation: CASSLFGDRGQETQYF. The genes are TRBV7-2 and TRBJ2-5; 9 bases align to TRBD1. V was pared by 2 bases and J by 2 bases, with 6 bases of the junction left unmatched. This CDR3 spans 16 amino acids. Germline CDR1 is SGHTA and CDR2 is FQGNSA.

This CDR3 is CASSWSAGLNTEAFF. CDR3 bases: TGTGCCAGCAGCTGGAGTGCAGGACTGAACACTGAAGCTTTCTTT. The chain uses TRBV11-2 and TRBJ1-1, with unresolved D. Deletions cut 4 bases from V and 0 bases from J, with 12 bases between. In germline, CDR1 is SGHAT, CDR2 FQNNGV. The CDR3 is 15 residues long.

This clone was counted once. The chain is built from TRBV30 and TRBJ1-5; 11 nucleotides align to TRBD1. Germline CDR1 and CDR2: GTSNPN and SVGIG (reference sequence). V trimming: 3 bases; J trimming: 7 bases; junction bases outside the gene matches: 8. The CDR3 is 15 residues long. For the CDR3, the DNA is TGTGCCTGGAGCAGAGAGGGACAGGGGGGACAGCCCCAGCATTTT. This translates into CAWSREGQGGQPQHF.

This chain joins TRBV12-5 and TRBJ2-7; tentatively, D is TRBD1 or TRBD2 (5 bases each). V was pared by 7 bases and J by 6 bases, with 16 bases between. Germline CDR1 and CDR2: LGHNT and FRNRAP. The CDR3 sequence is 13 residues long. In DNA, the CDR3 is TGTGCTAGTGCCCCGAGGGGCTGGGGCGAGCAGTACTTC. Its translation: CASAPRGWGEQYF.

This sequence joins TRBV30 and TRBJ2-7, with 8 bases fitting TRBD1. The CDR3 totals 13 residues. Losses at the gene ends were 4 bases for V and 6 bases for J; bases not matched to a gene: 8. Germline V gene lookup returns CDR1 GTSNPN and CDR2 SVGIG (reference sequence). The CDR3 region is CAWTLQGAGEQYF. The CDR3 bases are TGTGCCTGGACCCTTCAGGGGGCCGGCGAGCAGTACTTC.